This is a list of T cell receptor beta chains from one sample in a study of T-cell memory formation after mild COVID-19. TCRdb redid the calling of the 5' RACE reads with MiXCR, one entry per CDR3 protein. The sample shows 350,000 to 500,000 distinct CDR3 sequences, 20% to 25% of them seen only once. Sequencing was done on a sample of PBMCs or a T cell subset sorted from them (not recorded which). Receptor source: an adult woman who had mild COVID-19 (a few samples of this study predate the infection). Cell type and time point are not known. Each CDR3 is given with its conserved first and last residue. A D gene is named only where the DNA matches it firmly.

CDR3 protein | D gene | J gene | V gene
CASSLLAGANTGELFF | TRBD2 | TRBJ2-2 | TRBV9
CANHQGASTGELFF | TRBD1 | TRBJ2-2 | TRBV7-9
CASSQDRATMNTEAFF | TRBD1 | TRBJ1-1 | TRBV5-1
CASSKTGAGETQYF | TRBD1 | TRBJ2-5 | TRBV9
CASSLGGGKESAFF | NA | TRBJ1-1 | TRBV7-3
CASSEQSYEQYF | NA | TRBJ2-7 | TRBV2
CASSFFDSGRAGHTQYF | TRBD2 | TRBJ2-3 | TRBV7-9
CASSSWENQPQHF | NA | TRBJ1-5 | TRBV12-3/TRBV12-4
CASSPLLTDSYEQYF | NA | TRBJ2-7 | TRBV3-1
CASSRLEYRSNSGANVLTF | NA | TRBJ2-6 | TRBV6-2/TRBV6-3
CSVIAGGTGYEQYF | TRBD2 | TRBJ2-7 | TRBV20-1
CSVEQGGDEQFF | TRBD1 | TRBJ2-1 | TRBV29-1
CASTPGQLPGEQYF | NA | TRBJ2-7 | TRBV12-3/TRBV12-4
CATSRDRAGALNEQFF | TRBD2 | TRBJ2-1 | TRBV15
CASSPYSTGLDGYTF | TRBD1 | TRBJ1-2 | TRBV28
CASSLEITGAEAFF | NA | TRBJ1-1 | TRBV7-8
CASRWLAEGNEQFF | TRBD2 | TRBJ2-1 | TRBV5-1
CASSSVGTGVFVHEQYF | TRBD1 | TRBJ2-7 | TRBV5-1
CSAGQGQETQYF | TRBD1 | TRBJ2-5 | TRBV20-1
CAWSTGLAGSYEQYF | TRBD2 | TRBJ2-7 | TRBV30
CASSLSLVGEQFF | NA | TRBJ2-1 | TRBV12-3/TRBV12-4
CAIRGPNEQFF | NA | TRBJ2-1 | TRBV10-3
CASSPTGLAGNNEQFF | TRBD2 | TRBJ2-1 | TRBV3-1
CASTLFLPGGYDYEQYF | TRBD2 | TRBJ2-7 | TRBV7-9
CASSPDTRTDTQYF | NA | TRBJ2-3 | TRBV18
CASSQVLAQPQHF | NA | TRBJ1-5 | TRBV3-1
CASSLHSSGTPYF | TRBD2 | TRBJ2-3 | TRBV5-6
CSGGRINEQFF | NA | TRBJ2-1 | TRBV7-2
CLLGGPQETQYF | TRBD1 | TRBJ2-5 | TRBV7-8
CASSIEAGGPGAQYF | TRBD2 | TRBJ2-3 | TRBV19
CASSPDRDRELGEQFF | TRBD1 | TRBJ2-1 | TRBV27
CASSSTSGGAFEQFF | TRBD2 | TRBJ2-1 | TRBV7-2
CASSAPSVGEQFF | NA | TRBJ2-1 | TRBV9